This T cell receptor (beta chain) is from a study of shared clonotypes between healthy human individuals. CD45RO-negative, CCR7-selected cells formed the naive CD8 fraction, which excluded terminally differentiated effector memory CD45RA+ cells. V lost 1 base and J lost 3, with 10 bases in between. There are 14 residues in the CDR3. CDR1 is LGHNA and CDR2 is YNFKEQ in the germline V gene. This table comes from immunoSEQ multiplex PCR, and its TCRdb copy is limited to in-frame clones, with some not included. In the table there are some 2.1 million clones, about 93% of which are singletons. Sample: naive CD8+ T cells from PBMCs. This rearrangement joins TRBV4-2 to TRBJ2-7; D assignment may be TRBD1 or TRBD2 (6 bases each). The clonotype comes from a man younger than 30 in good health. Some clones in this sample may be carry-over from other donors' samples. This CDR3 is CASSQVGGGYEQYF. Written as DNA, the CDR3 is TGTGCCAGCAGCCAAGTCGGAGGGGGCTACGAGCAGTACTTC.